The rows below give T cell receptor beta chains drawn from one sample of a study of cytomegalovirus exposure and HLA in healthy donors. Here immunoSEQ multiplex PCR was the method, and the copy in TCRdb shows in-frame clones only, minus some. The sample includes approximately 93,000 clones, around 84% seen only once; the top ten take around 3.2%. The specimen sequenced was PBMCs. The receptors were gathered from a woman between 35 and 50 years old in good health and CMV-seronegative. The CDR3 runs from the conserved cysteine through the conserved F or W. D genes are given only for firm matches. The size field is filled for only some rows; it gives once, few, many or a size class.

v_gene	d_gene	abundance	j_gene	CDR3aa
TRBV19	TRBD1	-	TRBJ1-4	CASSLGTGVINEKLFF
TRBV19	TRBD1	-	TRBJ2-3	CASSLIQGSTDTQYF
TRBV27	TRBD1	-	TRBJ1-2	CASSFGQGYGYTF
TRBV30	-	-	TRBJ1-2	CAWSVLVPAGYTF
TRBV6-1	-	-	TRBJ1-1	CASSELGARTEAFF
TRBV6-6	-	few	TRBJ2-7	CASSYARDSAPYEQYF
TRBV7-8	-	-	TRBJ1-2	CASSTRRGGYTF
TRBV2	-	few	TRBJ2-7	CASSQTGDEQYF
TRBV6-1	TRBD1	-	TRBJ1-1	CASRGQGLNTEAFF
TRBV5-4	-	-	TRBJ2-2	CASSPRTLTGELFF
TRBV18	TRBD2	-	TRBJ2-3	CASSPPPLCASGCTDTQYF
TRBV6-5	TRBD1	-	TRBJ1-5	CASSQTGYSNQPQHF
TRBV15	-	once	TRBJ1-5	CATSQDRNSNQPQHF
TRBV11-3	TRBD1	-	TRBJ2-1	CASSPGQGSYNEQFF
TRBV6-1	-	-	TRBJ1-2	CASSESWGRGYTF
TRBV28	-	-	TRBJ2-1	CASTTWGDSYNEQFF
TRBV27	TRBD1	-	TRBJ2-3	CASSSDREDTQYF
TRBV28	-	-	TRBJ1-1	CASSTGGQNTEAFF